The 18 T cell receptor beta chains below come from one sample, sequenced in a study of shared clonotypes between healthy human individuals. CD8 cells regarded as naive lacked CD45RO, were positively chosen for CCR7, and omitted terminally differentiated effector memory CD45RA+ cells. The data were produced by immunoSEQ multiplex PCR, yet TCRdb's version contains in-frame clones alone and is incomplete. The table shows nearly 2 million clones, with approximately 94% occurring only once. Source material: naive CD8+ T cells sorted from blood. These receptors were taken from a young man in good health.

J is TRBJ2-5 and V is TRBV7-9, with D unclear. Germline values: CDR1 SEHNR, CDR2 FQNEAQ (reference sequence). The CDR3 is 17 residues long. The germline V and J ends were trimmed by 1 base and 5 bases, with 20 bases remaining between them. In nucleotides, the CDR3 is TGTGCCAGCAGCTTAGAGGGATTCCAGGTGATGGTGGAGACCCAGTACTTC. Its translation is CASSLEGFQVMVETQYF.

Remarks on this clone: The same CDR3 also results from other DNA sequences found in this sample. This chain joins TRBV7-9 and TRBJ1-2; TRBD1 matches at 8 bases. Germline values: CDR1 SEHNR, CDR2 FQNEAQ (reference sequence). CDR3 size: 13 residues. V dropped 4 bases and J dropped 4; count of bases not matched to a gene: 2. CDR3: CASSYGQGYGYTF. In DNA form, the CDR3 reads TGTGCCAGCAGCTACGGACAGGGCTATGGCTACACCTTC.

The rearrangement uses TRBV30 and TRBJ2-2, with D unclear. From germline, CDR1 is GTSNPN and CDR2 SVGIG (reference sequence). The CDR3 runs 13 residues. Trimming cost V 2 bases and J 6 bases, with 10 bases left between them. The CDR3, as DNA: TGTGCCTGGAGTTTGGGCTTCGCCGGGGAGCTGTTTTTT. Its translation: CAWSLGFAGELFF.

This clone has a single count. The genes are TRBV9 and TRBJ2-2; D is possibly TRBD1 (5 bases). V was clipped by 4 bases and J by 6 bases, with 16 bases between them. The CDR3 contains 15 residues. Per germline, CDR1 SGDLS and CDR2 YYNGEE. The CDR3 region is CASSSPGQAPGELFF. As DNA, the CDR3 is TGTGCCAGCAGCTCACCAGGGCAGGCACCCGGGGAGCTGTTTTTT.

V gene TRBV6-5 combines with J gene TRBJ1-2, with unresolved D. The CDR3 contains 13 residues. Trimming shortened V by 0 bases and J by 8 bases, and 10 bases separated the two germline ends. CDR1 and CDR2 (germline): MNHEY, SVGAGI. DNA of the CDR3: TGTGCCAGCAGTTACTCAAACCCGGGAGGCTACACCTTC. Protein sequence: CASSYSNPGGYTF.

V and J are TRBV5-1 and TRBJ2-7; D not certain. V dropped 1 base and J dropped 3 bases, with 8 bases sitting between them. Germline assignment: CDR1 SGHRS and CDR2 YFSETQ. This CDR3 comprises 13 residues. CDR3 sequence (DNA): TGCGCCAGCAGCTTGCTCGTTAGCTACGAGCAGTACTTC. This sequence encodes CASSLLVSYEQYF.

The chain links TRBV5-6 to TRBJ2-2; TRBD1 is a possible D gene (6 bases). The CDR3 consists of 15 residues. V dropped 4 bases and J dropped 2 bases, with 12 bases sitting between them. Germline V gives CDR1 SGHDT, CDR2 YYEEEE. CDR3 nucleotide sequence: TGTGCCAGCAGCCTTACGGACAGCAACACCGGGGAGCTGTTTTTT. Protein product: CASSLTDSNTGELFF.

The rearrangement joins TRBV30 to TRBJ2-7, with D perhaps assigned TRBD1 or TRBD2 (5 bases each). V lost 1 base and J 3 bases, leaving 13 bases between the germline ends. The CDR3 loop spans 14 amino acids. Per germline, CDR1 GTSNPN and CDR2 SVGIG (reference sequence). The CDR3 here is CAWSETGPDYEQYF. As DNA, the CDR3 is TGTGCCTGGAGTGAAACGGGGCCCGACTACGAGCAGTACTTC.

The gene calls are TRBV9 and TRBJ2-7; possibly TRBD2 for D (5 bases). The V end lost 0 bases, the J end lost 3 bases, and 10 bases lay between the germline ends. Looked up from germline, CDR1 is SGDLS and CDR2 is YYNGEE. This CDR3 is built from 14 residues. CDR3 sequence reads: CASSVGADYYEQYF. CDR3 DNA: TGTGCCAGCAGCGTAGGAGCAGACTACTACGAGCAGTACTTC. The variable domain in full, with the rest retrieved from reference TRBV9 and TRBJ2-7, is DSGVTQTPKHLITATGQRVTLRCSPRSGDLSVYWYQQSLDQGLQFLIQYYNGEERAKGNILERFSAQQFPDLHSELNLSSLELGDSALYFCASSVGADYYEQYFGPGTRLTVT.

The chain carries TRBV6-6 and TRBJ1-1, with no clear D. This CDR3 region has 13 residues. Trimming took 2 bases from V and 5 from J, leaving 9 bases between them. Germline lookup yields CDR1 MNHNY and CDR2 SVGAGI (reference sequence). The CDR3 region is CASSYLHGTEAFF. CDR3 coding DNA: TGTGCCAGCAGTTACCTGCACGGGACTGAAGCTTTCTTT.

The chain couples TRBV5-1 to TRBJ2-7; the D gene is possibly TRBD2 (6 bases). The CDR3 covers 15 residues. The V end was cut by 0 bases, the J end by 1 base, with 11 bases between. The germline V gene has CDR1 SGHRS and CDR2 YFSETQ. As DNA, the CDR3 is TGCGCCAGCAGCTTGGCCCCGGGAGAGTCCTACGAGCAGTACTTC. Protein product: CASSLAPGESYEQYF.

The chain links TRBV15 to TRBJ2-1; TRBD2 aligns across 10 bases. J was trimmed by 8 bases and V by 0 bases; bases with no gene match: 10. This CDR3 region has 17 residues. Germline CDR1 LNHNV, CDR2 YYDKDF (reference sequence). This CDR3 reads CATSRDSGIAGGYEQFF. For the CDR3, the DNA is TGTGCCACCAGCAGAGATTCAGGGATAGCGGGAGGTTATGAGCAGTTCTTC.

V and J are TRBV5-5 and TRBJ1-5, with 9 bases fitting TRBD1. Germline CDR1 reads SGHKS; CDR2 reads YYEKEE (reference sequence). V was clipped by 4 bases and J by 2 bases; unmatched bases: 4. CDR3 length: 15 amino acids. The CDR3 DNA reads as TGTGCCAGCAGCAGGACAGGGGCAGGCAATCAGCCCCAGCATTTT. Amino acid sequence: CASSRTGAGNQPQHF.

The chain is built from TRBV15 and TRBJ2-1; tentative D call: TRBD2 (6 bases). The V gene's germline CDR1 is LNHNV and CDR2 YYDKDF (reference sequence). V lost 5 bases and J lost 8, with 22 bases in between. The CDR3 runs 16 residues. CDR3 sequence: CATSVPGPSSGDEQFF. The DNA of the CDR3 is TGTGCCACCAGCGTACCCGGACCTAGCTCGGGGGATGAGCAGTTCTTC.

The chain uses TRBV2 and TRBJ2-5, with D perhaps being TRBD1 or TRBD2 (5 bases each). Gene TRBJ2-7 matches the end of the DNA better, so the J call may be wrong. The CDR3 is made up of 14 amino acids. CDR1 SNHLY and CDR2 FYNNEI come from the germline V gene. Here the CDR3 reads CASSERGTFYEQYF. CDR3 nucleotides: TGTGCCAGCAGTGAACGGGGCACCTTCTACGAGCAGTACTTC.

V usage is TRBV4-3 and J usage is TRBJ2-5; D gene unclear. V was cut by 3 bases and J by 0 bases, with 11 bases left in between. CDR1 and CDR2 from the germline V gene are LGHNA and YSLEER. There are 15 residues in the CDR3. The CDR3 here is CASSQLLWYQETQYF. The CDR3 DNA is TGCGCCAGCAGCCAGCTCCTTTGGTACCAAGAGACCCAGTACTTC.

For this clone: Other DNA sequences of this sample code for an identical CDR3. The rearrangement links TRBV6-5 to TRBJ2-1, with D perhaps matching TRBD1 (5 bases). The V and J ends lost 0 bases and 7 bases respectively, with 7 bases between them. Germline CDR1 is MNHEY and CDR2 is SVGAGI. The CDR3 is made up of 13 amino acids. The chain's CDR3 is CASSYSQGNEQFF. Written as DNA, the CDR3 is TGTGCCAGCAGTTACTCCCAGGGAAATGAGCAGTTCTTC.

V is TRBV13 and J is TRBJ2-2, with 7 bases that match TRBD1. The V gene end was trimmed by 0 bases and the J gene end by 7 bases; junction bases not matched to a gene: 2. Germline loops: CDR1 PRHDT, CDR2 FYEKMQ (reference sequence). CDR3 size: 14 residues. In DNA, the CDR3 is TGTGCCAGCAGCTTAGGGGGACAGCGCGGGGAGCTGTTTTTT. Protein sequence: CASSLGGQRGELFF.